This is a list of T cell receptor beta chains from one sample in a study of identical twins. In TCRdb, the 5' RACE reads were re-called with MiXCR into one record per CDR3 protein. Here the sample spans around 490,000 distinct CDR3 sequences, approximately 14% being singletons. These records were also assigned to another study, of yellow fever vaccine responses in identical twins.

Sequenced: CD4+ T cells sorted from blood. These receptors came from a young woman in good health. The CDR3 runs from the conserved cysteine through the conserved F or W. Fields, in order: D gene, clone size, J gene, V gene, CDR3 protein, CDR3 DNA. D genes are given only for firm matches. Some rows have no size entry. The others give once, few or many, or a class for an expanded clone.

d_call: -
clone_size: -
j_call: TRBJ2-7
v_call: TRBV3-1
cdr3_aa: CASSSLGGTVYEQYF
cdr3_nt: TGTGCCAGCAGCTCCCTCGGCGGGACTGTGTACGAGCAGTACTTC

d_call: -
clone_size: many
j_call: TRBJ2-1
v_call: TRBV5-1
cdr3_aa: CASKGTENEQFF
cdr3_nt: TGCGCCAGCAAGGGTACGGAAAATGAGCAGTTCTTC

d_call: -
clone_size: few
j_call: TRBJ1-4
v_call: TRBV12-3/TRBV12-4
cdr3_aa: CASSQQGSGEKLFF
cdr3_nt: TGTGCCAGCAGTCAACAGGGTTCGGGAGAAAAACTGTTTTTT

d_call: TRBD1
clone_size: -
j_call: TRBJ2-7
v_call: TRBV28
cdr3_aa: CASRGQGSPYEQYF
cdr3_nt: TGTGCCAGCAGGGGACAGGGGAGCCCCTACGAGCAGTACTTC

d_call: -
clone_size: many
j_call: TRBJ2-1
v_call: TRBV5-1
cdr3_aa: CASSLITLSNEQFF
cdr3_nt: TGCGCCAGCAGCTTGATTACCCTATCAAATGAGCAGTTCTTC

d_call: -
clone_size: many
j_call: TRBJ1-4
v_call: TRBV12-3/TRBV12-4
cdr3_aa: CASSLLAGRGKLFF
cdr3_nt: TGTGCCAGCAGTCTCCTCGCAGGGCGTGGAAAACTGTTTTTT

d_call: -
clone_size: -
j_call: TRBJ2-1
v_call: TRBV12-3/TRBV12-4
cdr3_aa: CASSAGTYGYEQFF
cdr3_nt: TGTGCCAGCAGTGCCGGGACCTATGGCTATGAGCAGTTCTTC

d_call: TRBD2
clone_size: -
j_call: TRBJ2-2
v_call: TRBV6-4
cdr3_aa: CASSVGGGNTGELFF
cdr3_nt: TGTGCCAGCAGTGTCGGCGGGGGTAACACCGGGGAGCTGTTTTTT

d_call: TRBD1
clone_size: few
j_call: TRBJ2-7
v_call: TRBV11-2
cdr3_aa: CASSPPGQGGGVEQYF
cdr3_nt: TGTGCCAGCAGCCCCCCCGGACAGGGAGGAGGTGTCGAGCAGTACTTC

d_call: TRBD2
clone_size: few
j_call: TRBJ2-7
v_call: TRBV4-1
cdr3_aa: CASSHRGASGTNEQYF
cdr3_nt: TGCGCCAGCAGCCACCGAGGAGCTAGCGGGACAAACGAGCAGTACTTC

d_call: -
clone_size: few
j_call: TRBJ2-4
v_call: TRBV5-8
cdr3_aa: CASSPGTMVDIQYF
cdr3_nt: TGTGCCAGCAGCCCTGGAACCATGGTGGACATTCAGTACTTC

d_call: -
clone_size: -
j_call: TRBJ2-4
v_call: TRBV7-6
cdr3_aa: CASSKKGTGMDIQYF
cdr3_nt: TGTGCCAGCAGCAAAAAGGGGACGGGGATGGACATTCAGTACTTC

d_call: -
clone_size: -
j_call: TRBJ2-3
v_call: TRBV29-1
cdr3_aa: CSVEVQSTDTQYF
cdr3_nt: TGCAGCGTGGAAGTGCAGAGCACAGATACGCAGTATTTT

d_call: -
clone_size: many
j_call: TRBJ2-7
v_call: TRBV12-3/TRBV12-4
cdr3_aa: CASSLGLSYEQYF
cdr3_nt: TGTGCCAGCAGTTTAGGTCTCTCCTACGAGCAGTACTTC

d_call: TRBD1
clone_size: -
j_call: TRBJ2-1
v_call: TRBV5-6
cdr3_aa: CASSASGTAEYNEQFF
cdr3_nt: TGTGCCAGCAGCGCCTCCGGGACAGCAGAATACAATGAGCAGTTCTTC

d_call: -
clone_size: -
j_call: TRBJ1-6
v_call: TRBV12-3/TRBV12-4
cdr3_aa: CASSAPRDGSPLHF
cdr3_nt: TGTGCCAGCAGTGCTCCCAGGGACGGTTCACCCCTCCACTTT

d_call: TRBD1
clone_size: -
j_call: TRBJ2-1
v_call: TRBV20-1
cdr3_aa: CSARVWDRGYNEQFF
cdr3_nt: TGCAGTGCTAGAGTGTGGGACAGGGGCTACAATGAGCAGTTCTTC

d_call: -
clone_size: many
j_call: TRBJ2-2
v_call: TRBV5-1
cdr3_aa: CASRSSSVDTGELFF
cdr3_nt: TGCGCCAGCAGAAGTTCCAGCGTTGACACCGGGGAGCTGTTTTTT

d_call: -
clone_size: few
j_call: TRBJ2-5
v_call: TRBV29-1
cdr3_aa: CSVSTTQYF
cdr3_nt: TGCAGCGTCTCCACGACCCAGTACTTC

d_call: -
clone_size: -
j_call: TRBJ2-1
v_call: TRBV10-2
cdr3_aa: CASSVGSYYNEQFF
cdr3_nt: TGCGCCAGCAGTGTGGGGTCTTACTACAATGAGCAGTTCTTC

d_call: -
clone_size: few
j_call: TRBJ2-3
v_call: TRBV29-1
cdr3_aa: CSVDGGKARTDTQYF
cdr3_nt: TGCAGCGTTGATGGGGGAAAGGCTCGCACAGATACGCAGTATTTT

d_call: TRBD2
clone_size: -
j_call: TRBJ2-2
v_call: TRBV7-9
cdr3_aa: CASSQAGIHSNTGELFF
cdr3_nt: TGTGCCAGCAGCCAAGCGGGGATCCATTCGAACACCGGGGAGCTGTTTTTT

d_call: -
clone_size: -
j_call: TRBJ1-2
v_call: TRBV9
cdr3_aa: CASSVLTRANYGYTF
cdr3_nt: TGTGCCAGCAGCGTATTGACGAGAGCTAACTATGGCTACACCTTC

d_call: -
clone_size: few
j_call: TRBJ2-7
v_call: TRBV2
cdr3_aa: CASSEGRNSEQYF
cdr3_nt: TGTGCCAGCAGTGAAGGCCGGAATAGCGAGCAGTACTTC

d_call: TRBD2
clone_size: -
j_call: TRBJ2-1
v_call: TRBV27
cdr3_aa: CAGSTELAGDREQFF
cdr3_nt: TGTGCCGGCAGTACGGAACTAGCGGGAGATCGTGAGCAGTTCTTC

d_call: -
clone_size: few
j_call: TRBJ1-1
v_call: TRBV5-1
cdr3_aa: CASSPGHNTEAFF
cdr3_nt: TGCGCCAGCAGCCCGGGTCACAACACTGAAGCTTTCTTT

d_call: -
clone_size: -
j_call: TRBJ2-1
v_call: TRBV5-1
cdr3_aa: CASSLSPGALNEQFF
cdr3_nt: TGCGCCAGCAGCTTGTCCCCGGGAGCCCTCAATGAGCAGTTCTTC

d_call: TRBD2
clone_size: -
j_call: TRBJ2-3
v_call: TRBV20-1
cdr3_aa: CSAKLADNTDTQYF
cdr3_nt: TGCAGTGCTAAACTAGCGGATAACACAGATACGCAGTATTTT

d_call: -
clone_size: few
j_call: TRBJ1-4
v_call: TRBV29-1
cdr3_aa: CSVVGRGDEKLFF
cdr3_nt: TGCAGCGTTGTAGGCAGGGGTGATGAAAAACTGTTTTTT

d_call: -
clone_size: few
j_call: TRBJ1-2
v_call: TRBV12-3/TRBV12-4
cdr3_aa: CASSLFGSNYGYTF
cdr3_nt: TGTGCCAGCAGTTTGTTTGGCAGCAACTATGGCTACACCTTC

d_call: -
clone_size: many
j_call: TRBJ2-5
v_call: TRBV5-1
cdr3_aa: CASSSSGKETQYF
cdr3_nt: TGCGCCAGCAGCAGTAGCGGAAAAGAGACCCAGTACTTC

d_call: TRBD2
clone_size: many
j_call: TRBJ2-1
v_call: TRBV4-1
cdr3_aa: CASSQGLRVGPTSGRANEQFF
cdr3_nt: TGCGCCAGCAGCCAAGGGCTTCGGGTAGGCCCGACTAGCGGGAGGGCTAATGAGCAGTTCTTC

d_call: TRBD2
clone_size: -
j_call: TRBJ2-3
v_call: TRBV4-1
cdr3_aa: CASSQGPLAGDLTDTQYF
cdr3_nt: TGCGCCAGCAGCCAAGGACCACTAGCGGGGGACCTCACAGATACGCAGTATTTT

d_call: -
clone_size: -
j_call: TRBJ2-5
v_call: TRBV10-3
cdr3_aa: CATQGPRNTQETQYF
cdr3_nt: TGTGCCACACAGGGCCCCCGGAATACGCAAGAGACCCAGTACTTC

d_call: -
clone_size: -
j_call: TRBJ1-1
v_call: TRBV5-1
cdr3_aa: CASSPARANTEAFF
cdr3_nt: TGCGCCAGCAGCCCGGCCAGGGCGAACACTGAAGCTTTCTTT

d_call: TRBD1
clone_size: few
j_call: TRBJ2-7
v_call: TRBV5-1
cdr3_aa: CASSPTGASYEQYF
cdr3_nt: TGCGCCAGCAGCCCGACAGGGGCGTCCTACGAGCAGTACTTC